Listed below are T cell receptor beta chains from one sample, sequenced in a study of response to subunit inactivated influenza vaccine. TCRdb analysed the RT-PCR reads with MiXCR anew, one entry per CDR3 protein. The table lists a few hundred thousand distinct CDR3 sequences, 14% of them singletons. The sample here was PBMCs from blood, taken 11 to 12 days after vaccination. The receptors originated from a man aged 45-65 years who received an inactivated influenza vaccine. Each CDR3 is given with its conserved first and last residue. A D gene is named only where the DNA matches it firmly. Size values are once, few and many counts, or a class for expanded clones, and some rows have none.

clone size: few
J gene: TRBJ2-1
V gene: TRBV6-5
D gene: -
CDR3 length: 14
CDR3 protein: CASSYSRSFDEQFF
CDR3 DNA: TGTGCCAGCAGTTACTCCCGAAGCTTTGATGAGCAGTTCTTC

clone size: many
J gene: TRBJ1-6
V gene: TRBV5-1
D gene: -
CDR3 length: 15
CDR3 protein: CASSLEQGKNSPLHF
CDR3 DNA: TGCGCCAGCAGCTTGGAGCAGGGCAAGAATTCACCCCTCCACTTT

clone size: -
J gene: TRBJ2-1
V gene: TRBV12-3/TRBV12-4
D gene: -
CDR3 length: 14
CDR3 protein: CASSPAAGTNEQFF
CDR3 DNA: TGTGCCAGCAGTCCAGCAGCTGGGACGAATGAGCAGTTCTTC

clone size: few
J gene: TRBJ2-1
V gene: TRBV12-3/TRBV12-4
D gene: -
CDR3 length: 15
CDR3 protein: CASSLATGLGNEQFF
CDR3 DNA: TGTGCCAGCAGTCTAGCGACAGGGTTGGGCAATGAGCAGTTCTTC

clone size: few
J gene: TRBJ2-6
V gene: TRBV5-1
D gene: -
CDR3 length: 18
CDR3 protein: CASSSLQGISSGANVLTF
CDR3 DNA: TGCGCCAGCAGCTCCCTACAAGGGATAAGCTCTGGGGCCAACGTCCTGACTTTC

clone size: few
J gene: TRBJ2-7
V gene: TRBV6-4
D gene: -
CDR3 length: 14
CDR3 protein: CASSAGPGPYEQYF
CDR3 DNA: TGTGCCAGCAGTGCCGGCCCGGGGCCCTACGAGCAGTACTTC

clone size: few
J gene: TRBJ2-6
V gene: TRBV3-1
D gene: TRBD1
CDR3 length: 16
CDR3 protein: CASSQGQLSGANVLTF
CDR3 DNA: TGTGCCAGCAGCCAGGGACAGCTATCTGGGGCCAACGTCCTGACTTTC

clone size: few
J gene: TRBJ2-1
V gene: TRBV7-9
D gene: TRBD1
CDR3 length: 15
CDR3 protein: CASSFSRGLYNEQFF
CDR3 DNA: TGTGCCAGCAGCTTTAGCAGGGGGCTATACAATGAGCAGTTCTTC

clone size: few
J gene: TRBJ1-2
V gene: TRBV5-1
D gene: -
CDR3 length: 14
CDR3 protein: CASSKTGTDGGYTF
CDR3 DNA: TGCGCCAGCTCCAAAACCGGGACCGACGGTGGCTACACCTTC

clone size: -
J gene: TRBJ1-2
V gene: TRBV7-8
D gene: -
CDR3 length: 12
CDR3 protein: CASSAGAYGYTF
CDR3 DNA: TGTGCCAGCAGCGCTGGGGCCTATGGCTACACCTTC

clone size: -
J gene: TRBJ1-1
V gene: TRBV10-2
D gene: -
CDR3 length: 13
CDR3 protein: CASRRTANTEAFF
CDR3 DNA: TGCGCCAGCAGAAGGACAGCCAACACTGAAGCTTTCTTT

clone size: many
J gene: TRBJ1-1
V gene: TRBV15
D gene: -
CDR3 length: 16
CDR3 protein: CATSRDEESLTGEAFF
CDR3 DNA: TGTGCCACCAGCAGAGATGAGGAATCTCTAACGGGTGAAGCTTTCTTT

clone size: -
J gene: TRBJ2-2
V gene: TRBV5-1
D gene: -
CDR3 length: 15
CDR3 protein: CASSLNQRHTGELFF
CDR3 DNA: TGCGCCAGCAGCTTGAACCAGCGGCACACCGGGGAGCTGTTTTTT

clone size: few
J gene: TRBJ1-2
V gene: TRBV24-1
D gene: -
CDR3 length: 15
CDR3 protein: CATSESGGGGYGYTF
CDR3 DNA: TGTGCCACCAGTGAGTCGGGCGGGGGCGGCTATGGCTACACCTTC

clone size: -
J gene: TRBJ2-2
V gene: TRBV29-1
D gene: -
CDR3 length: 13
CDR3 protein: CSVQGVGTGELFF
CDR3 DNA: TGCAGCGTTCAAGGGGTTGGCACCGGGGAGCTGTTTTTT

clone size: few
J gene: TRBJ1-5
V gene: TRBV29-1
D gene: TRBD1
CDR3 length: 15
CDR3 protein: CSVGSPRTGNQPQHF
CDR3 DNA: TGCAGCGTTGGTAGTCCCCGGACAGGAAATCAGCCCCAGCATTTT

clone size: many
J gene: TRBJ2-2
V gene: TRBV5-6
D gene: TRBD1
CDR3 length: 16
CDR3 protein: CASSLEGGSGTGELFF
CDR3 DNA: TGTGCCAGCAGCTTGGAAGGGGGCTCGGGCACCGGGGAGCTGTTTTTT

clone size: few
J gene: TRBJ2-5
V gene: TRBV7-2
D gene: -
CDR3 length: 15
CDR3 protein: CASSRRTTRQETQYF
CDR3 DNA: TGTGCCAGCAGCCGTAGGACGACAAGACAAGAGACCCAGTACTTC

clone size: few
J gene: TRBJ2-7
V gene: TRBV2
D gene: TRBD1
CDR3 length: 15
CDR3 protein: CASTEGGQDSYEQYF
CDR3 DNA: TGTGCCAGCACCGAAGGGGGACAGGACTCCTACGAGCAGTACTTC

clone size: few
J gene: TRBJ2-2
V gene: TRBV6-2/TRBV6-3
D gene: -
CDR3 length: 16
CDR3 protein: CASSYFRDTIRGELFF
CDR3 DNA: TGTGCCAGCAGTTACTTCCGGGACACGATTAGGGGGGAGCTGTTTTTT

clone size: many
J gene: TRBJ2-7
V gene: TRBV10-3
D gene: -
CDR3 length: 14
CDR3 protein: CAINREDPSYEQYF
CDR3 DNA: TGTGCCATCAATCGGGAAGACCCCTCCTACGAGCAGTACTTC

clone size: few
J gene: TRBJ2-3
V gene: TRBV7-2
D gene: -
CDR3 length: 14
CDR3 protein: CASKGSLVTDTQYF
CDR3 DNA: TGTGCCAGCAAAGGTAGCTTAGTCACAGATACGCAGTATTTT

clone size: few
J gene: TRBJ2-5
V gene: TRBV7-2
D gene: -
CDR3 length: 13
CDR3 protein: CASSPERGETQYF
CDR3 DNA: TGTGCCAGCAGCCCCGAAAGGGGGGAGACCCAGTACTTC

clone size: -
J gene: TRBJ2-7
V gene: TRBV6-2/TRBV6-3
D gene: TRBD2
CDR3 length: 13
CDR3 protein: CASTRGGRYEQYF
CDR3 DNA: TGTGCCAGCACCCGTGGCGGGAGGTACGAGCAGTACTTC

clone size: few
J gene: TRBJ2-2
V gene: TRBV12-3/TRBV12-4
D gene: TRBD1
CDR3 length: 14
CDR3 protein: CASGFAGGTGELFF
CDR3 DNA: TGTGCCAGCGGTTTCGCAGGGGGCACCGGGGAGCTGTTTTTT

clone size: few
J gene: TRBJ2-1
V gene: TRBV20-1
D gene: TRBD2
CDR3 length: 14
CDR3 protein: CSARPGRGVNEQFF
CDR3 DNA: TGCAGTGCCCGCCCGGGACGGGGGGTTAATGAGCAGTTCTTC

clone size: many
J gene: TRBJ2-7
V gene: TRBV28
D gene: -
CDR3 length: 15
CDR3 protein: CASSPPDSLGPEQYF
CDR3 DNA: TGTGCCAGCAGCCCCCCCGACAGCTTGGGGCCCGAGCAGTACTTC

clone size: -
J gene: TRBJ1-4
V gene: TRBV9
D gene: -
CDR3 length: 15
CDR3 protein: CASSPAGGWDEKLFF
CDR3 DNA: TGTGCCAGCAGCCCCGCTGGGGGTTGGGACGAAAAACTGTTTTTT

clone size: few
J gene: TRBJ1-2
V gene: TRBV28
D gene: TRBD1
CDR3 length: 12
CDR3 protein: CAIRQGHYGYTF
CDR3 DNA: TGTGCCATCCGACAGGGACACTATGGCTACACCTTC

clone size: -
J gene: TRBJ2-2
V gene: TRBV3-1
D gene: -
CDR3 length: 16
CDR3 protein: CASSQGVTVNTGELFF
CDR3 DNA: TGTGCCAGCAGCCAAGGGGTAACGGTAAACACCGGGGAGCTGTTTTTT

clone size: few
J gene: TRBJ2-5
V gene: TRBV20-1
D gene: -
CDR3 length: 17
CDR3 protein: CSARTPNLARMGETQYF
CDR3 DNA: TGCAGTGCTAGGACCCCGAATCTAGCGAGAATGGGGGAGACCCAGTACTTC

clone size: -
J gene: TRBJ2-1
V gene: TRBV20-1
D gene: TRBD1
CDR3 length: 14
CDR3 protein: CSAPGQVSYNEQFF
CDR3 DNA: TGCAGTGCCCCGGGACAGGTATCCTACAATGAGCAGTTCTTC

clone size: few
J gene: TRBJ1-1
V gene: TRBV7-6
D gene: TRBD1
CDR3 length: 17
CDR3 protein: CASSLPPWTGGDTEAFF
CDR3 DNA: TGTGCCAGCAGCTTACCCCCGTGGACAGGGGGCGACACTGAAGCTTTCTTT

clone size: -
J gene: TRBJ2-7
V gene: TRBV7-6
D gene: TRBD1
CDR3 length: 13
CDR3 protein: CASSLPDRDEQYF
CDR3 DNA: TGTGCCAGCAGCTTGCCGGACAGGGACGAGCAGTACTTC

clone size: few
J gene: TRBJ2-2
V gene: TRBV9
D gene: -
CDR3 length: 14
CDR3 protein: CASSPSGTHGELFF
CDR3 DNA: TGTGCCAGCAGCCCCAGCGGGACACACGGGGAGCTGTTTTTT

clone size: few
J gene: TRBJ1-1
V gene: TRBV4-2
D gene: -
CDR3 length: 14
CDR3 protein: CASSQAGQLAEAFF
CDR3 DNA: TGTGCCAGCAGCCAGGCTGGTCAACTCGCTGAAGCTTTCTTT

clone size: few
J gene: TRBJ2-7
V gene: TRBV7-2
D gene: TRBD2
CDR3 length: 16
CDR3 protein: CASSSGLAGAAYEQYF
CDR3 DNA: TGTGCCAGCAGCTCGGGACTAGCGGGAGCCGCTTACGAGCAGTACTTC